The clone carrying this T cell receptor (beta chain) showed up many times. Its antigen is not known. The data originate from a study of Graves' ophthalmopathy and Graves' hyperthyroidism. The CDR3 runs to 14 residues. V was clipped by 5 bases and J by 1 base, with 11 bases between them. Germline assignment: CDR1 MNHEY and CDR2 SMNVEV (reference sequence). It was on clinical symptoms, serum thyroxine, TRAb, thyroid ultrasound and orbital computed tomography that diagnosis relied. TCR beta CDR3 regions were amplified from RNA transcripts. Amplification began with first-round RT-PCR using HTBI primers, then second-round multiplex PCR was performed. Each CDR3 protein is one row after TCRdb ran MiXCR on the multiplex PCR reads. This sample has 200,000 to 250,000 distinct CDR3 sequences, with 20% to 25% found just once. Study-wide results and caveats: In blood, most expanded thyroid clonotypes above 0.001 frequency were also detected.

This sequence was found in a woman aged 45-65 years with Graves' ophthalmopathy. Source material: peripheral blood. The chain combines TRBV27 with TRBJ1-1; D unclear. CDR3 coding DNA: TGTGCCAGCAGTGCCCGCGTCTCGAACACTGAAGCTTTCTTT. It yields the protein CASSARVSNTEAFF.